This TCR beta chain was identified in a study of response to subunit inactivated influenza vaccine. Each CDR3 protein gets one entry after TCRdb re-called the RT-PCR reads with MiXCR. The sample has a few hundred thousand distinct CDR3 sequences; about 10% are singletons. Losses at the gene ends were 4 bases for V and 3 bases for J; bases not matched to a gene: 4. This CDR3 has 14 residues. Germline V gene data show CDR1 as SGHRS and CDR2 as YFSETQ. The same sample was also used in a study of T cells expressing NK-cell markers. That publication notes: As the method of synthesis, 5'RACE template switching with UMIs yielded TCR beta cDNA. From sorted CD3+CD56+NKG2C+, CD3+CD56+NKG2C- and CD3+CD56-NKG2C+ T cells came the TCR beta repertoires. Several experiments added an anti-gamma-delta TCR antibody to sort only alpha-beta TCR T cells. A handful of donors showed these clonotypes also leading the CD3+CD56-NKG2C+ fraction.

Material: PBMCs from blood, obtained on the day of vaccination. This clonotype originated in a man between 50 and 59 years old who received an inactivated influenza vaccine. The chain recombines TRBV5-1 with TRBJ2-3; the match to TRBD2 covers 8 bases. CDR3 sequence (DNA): TGCGCCAGCAGCCCGGGAGGGAGGACAGATACGCAGTATTTT. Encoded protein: CASSPGGRTDTQYF.